One sample yielded the 21 T cell receptor beta chains listed below, sequenced in a study of blood T cell repertoires in COVID-19 (dated by TCRdb to between 2020 and 2021). Libraries were prepared through the immunoSEQ multiplex PCR assay. TCRdb took over this immuneACCESS table, retaining in-frame rearrangements with V and J assigned. Such tables are incomplete; in checked studies, under half of the missing clones stem from an unresolved V gene, and the remainder is unexplained. The sample has approximately 210,000 clones on record, about nine tenths of them singletons. The leading ten clones occupy less than 2% of the sample. Specimen: peripheral blood. These receptors were obtained from a man between 65 and 85 years old with acute or convalescent COVID-19.

The chain recombines TRBV15 with TRBJ1-1, with TRBD1 as a possible D gene (6 bases). Trimming left V 2 bases short and J 12 bases short, with 13 bases between. Germline CDR1 LNHNV, CDR2 YYDKDF (reference sequence). This CDR3 has 12 amino acids. The CDR3 sequence is CATSRTGIWTFF. The CDR3 region has the DNA TGTGCCACCAGCAGAACAGGGATATGGACTTTCTTT.

The rearrangement uses TRBV6-6 and TRBJ1-3, with a possible D match to TRBD1 (5 bases). This CDR3 region has 14 residues. The V gene lost 5 bases and the J gene lost 1 base, with 9 bases spanning the gap. CDR1 MNHNY and CDR2 SVGAGI come from the germline V gene (reference sequence). CDR3 protein: CASSQGVSGNTIYF. Written as DNA, the CDR3 is TGTGCCAGCAGTCAAGGGGTTTCTGGAAACACCATATATTTT.

This clone was picked up a small number of times. The chain couples TRBV6-5 to TRBJ1-1, with 7 nucleotides matching TRBD1. The V segment lost 4 bases and the J segment 1 base; nucleotides outside the gene matches: 3. The CDR3 has 14 amino acids. CDR1 MNHEY and CDR2 SVGAGI come from the germline V gene. As DNA, the CDR3 is TGTGCCAGCAGTTGGACAGGACAGAACACTGAAGCTTTCTTT. This translates into CASSWTGQNTEAFF.

DNA of the CDR3: TGTGCCAGCAGCTTAGGGGCGGGAGGACTGGAGACCCAGTACTTC. Translation: CASSLGAGGLETQYF. This sequence joins TRBV7-9 and TRBJ2-5, with 8 bases aligning to TRBD2. The CDR3 loop spans 15 amino acids. V lost 1 base, J lost 5 bases, and 6 bases stayed unmatched. CDR1 SEHNR and CDR2 FQNEAQ come from the germline V gene (reference sequence). The full variable domain, its missing parts supplied by reference TRBV7-9 and TRBJ2-5, is DTGVSQNPRHKITKRGQNVTFRCDPISEHNRLYWYRQTLGQGPEFLTYFQNEAQLEKSRLLSDRFSAERPKGSFSTLEIQRTEQGDSAMYLCASSLGAGGLETQYFGPGTRLLVL.

For this clone: At one boundary the junction diverges from the germline segment, which might be a read error. V and J are TRBV7-7 and TRBJ2-2, with TRBD1 identical over 9 bases. The germline V gene encodes CDR1 SSHAT and CDR2 FNYEAQ (reference sequence). The CDR3 spans 16 residues. The CDR3, as DNA: TGTGCTAGCAGCTCGACAGGGGGAGGAGGCACCGGGGAGCTGTTTTTT. Residues: CASSSTGGGGTGELFF. Supplemented by reference TRBV7-7 and TRBJ2-2, the full variable domain reads GAGVSQSPRYKVTKRGQDVTLRCDPISSHATLYWYQQALGQGPEFLTYFNYEAQPDKSGLPSDRFSAERPEGSISTLTIQRTEQRDSAMYRCASSSTGGGGTGELFFGEGSRLTVL.

V is TRBV27 and J is TRBJ1-5, with TRBD1 matching over 7 bases. Per germline, CDR1 MNHEY and CDR2 SMNVEV (reference sequence). V was clipped by 2 bases and J by 7 bases; unmatched bases: 8. CDR3 size: 15 residues. The CDR3 region is CASSLEGASGQPQHF. The CDR3 bases are TGTGCCAGCAGTTTAGAGGGGGCGTCAGGGCAGCCCCAGCATTTT.

This chain links TRBV5-1 with TRBJ1-1; 12 bases match TRBD1. This CDR3 region has 15 residues. The V gene's germline CDR1 is SGHRS and CDR2 YFSETQ. Trimming at V came to 4 bases and at J to 4 bases, leaving 5 bases not matched to a gene. CDR3 loop: CASSGDRGRGTEAFF. CDR3 in DNA: TGCGCCAGCAGCGGGGACAGGGGGCGAGGCACTGAAGCTTTCTTT.

CDR3 in DNA: TGTGCCAGCAGCTTAGGGGGGGTCTCCTACAATGAGCAGTTCTTC. Translating gives CASSLGGVSYNEQFF. The chain links TRBV7-9 to TRBJ2-1; TRBD2 is a possible D gene (6 bases). Germline V gene data show CDR1 as SEHNR and CDR2 as FQNEAQ (reference sequence). V was trimmed by 1 base and J by 0 bases, leaving 7 bases between them. CDR3 size: 15 residues.

The chain uses TRBV18 and TRBJ1-3, with TRBD1 matching over 7 bases. J gave up 0 bases and V 3 bases, and 8 bases lay outside the gene matches. There are 17 residues in the CDR3. Germline CDR1 KGHSH, CDR2 LQKENI. CDR3 DNA sequence: TGTGCCAGCTCACCTTCGGGGACAGTAATCTCTGGAAACACCATATATTTT. Translated: CASSPSGTVISGNTIYF.

The chain joins TRBV15 to TRBJ2-1; no firm D call. V was pared by 5 bases and J by 4 bases, with 3 bases between. The CDR3 spans 11 residues. The germline CDR1 and CDR2 sequences are LNHNV and YYDKDF (reference sequence). In DNA, the CDR3 is TGTGCCACCAGCGAGTACAATGAGCAGTTCTTC. Protein: CATSEYNEQFF.

J is TRBJ2-1 and V is TRBV7-9; the D gene is possibly TRBD2 (5 bases). The CDR3 spans 17 residues. V lost 3 bases and J lost 6, with 21 bases in between. Germline loops: CDR1 SEHNR, CDR2 FQNEAQ (reference sequence). The CDR3, as DNA: TGTGCCAGCAGCTTCTGGGCAAGCGGCCGACTACGCAATGAGCAGTTCTTC. It specifies CASSFWASGRLRNEQFF.

V gene TRBV5-1 combines with J gene TRBJ2-7; 9 positions match TRBD1. Looked up from germline, CDR1 is SGHRS and CDR2 is YFSETQ. V shed 4 bases and J 3 bases; nucleotides not matched to a gene: 5. The CDR3 contains 14 residues. The CDR3 DNA reads TGCGCCAGCAGCCCCCGGGACAGGGACTACGAGCAGTACTTC. It yields the protein CASSPRDRDYEQYF.

The chain joins TRBV7-9 to TRBJ1-5; 10 bases line up with TRBD1. Germline CDR1 and CDR2: SEHNR and FQNEAQ (reference sequence). V was clipped by 5 bases and J by 2 bases; unmatched bases: 3. The CDR3 is made up of 15 amino acids. The CDR3 region is CASSPGQGGNQPQHF. CDR3 nucleotide sequence: TGTGCCAGCAGCCCCGGACAGGGGGGCAATCAGCCCCAGCATTTT.

The J gene is TRBJ2-2, the V gene TRBV15; D is perhaps TRBD1 (5 bases). Germline-derived CDR1 and CDR2 are LNHNV and YYDKDF (reference sequence). Trimming removed 0 bases at V and 6 bases at J, with 8 bases between. CDR3 length: 14 residues. CDR3 protein: CATSRDKGSGELFF. In DNA form, the CDR3 reads TGTGCCACCAGCAGAGATAAGGGGTCCGGGGAGCTGTTTTTT.

The CDR3: CASNRGNTEAFF. DNA for the CDR3: TGTGCCAGTAATCGGGGGAACACTGAAGCTTTCTTT. The V call is TRBV19, the J call TRBJ1-1; D unclear. Trimming stripped 7 bases from V and 1 base from J, with 7 bases between. CDR3 length: 12 residues. Germline loops: CDR1 LNHDA, CDR2 SQIVND (reference sequence).

Written as DNA, the CDR3 is TGTGCCAGCAGTCCCACGGGACAGGGGGGAATTTCCCAGCCCCAGCATTTT. This codes for CASSPTGQGGISQPQHF. The rearrangement uses TRBV6-2 or TRBV6-3 and TRBJ1-5; 11 nucleotides agree with TRBD1. The CDR3 is made up of 17 amino acids. With 5 bases clipped from V and 7 bases from J, the junction kept 13 bases outside the gene matches. The germline CDR1 and CDR2 sequences are MNHEY and SVGEGT.

The chain is built from TRBV7-9 and TRBJ2-5; 8 positions match TRBD1. CDR1 SEHNR and CDR2 FQNEAQ come from the germline V gene (reference sequence). This CDR3 has 14 amino acids. The V and J ends lost 6 bases and 5 bases, in that order; junction bases with no gene match: 8. Written as DNA, the CDR3 is TGTGCCAGCAGGGCCCCAGGGGGCCTGGAGACCCAGTACTTC. Translated, it gives CASRAPGGLETQYF.

The V call is TRBV18, the J call TRBJ1-2, with 7 nucleotides matching TRBD1. CDR1 is KGHSH, CDR2 LQKENI, per germline. The trim removed 3 bases at V and 4 bases at J, leaving 8 bases unmatched. There are 15 residues in the CDR3. The DNA for the CDR3 is TGTGCCAGCTCACCCTCGATGACAGGGCTCTATGGCTACACCTTC. Translated, it gives CASSPSMTGLYGYTF.

The rearrangement joins TRBV10-2 to TRBJ1-2, with 9 bases fitting TRBD1. J lost 10 bases, V lost 4 bases, and 7 bases had no gene match. The CDR3 is 13 residues long. Germline V gene sequence: CDR1 WSHSY, CDR2 SAAADI. CDR3 region: CASSGGQGSDYTF. CDR3 bases: TGCGCCAGCAGTGGGGGACAGGGTTCTGACTACACCTTC.

This chain links TRBV19 with TRBJ2-7, with 9 bases fitting TRBD1. The germline gives CDR1 LNHDA, CDR2 SQIVND (reference sequence). The CDR3 has 15 residues. Trimming removed 4 bases from V and 2 bases from J; junction bases left unmatched: 6. In nucleotides, the CDR3 is TGTGCCAGTAGTAAACCGGGACAGGGAACCTACGAGCAGTACTTC. Protein sequence: CASSKPGQGTYEQYF.

The chain has TRBV5-1 and TRBJ2-5; D uncertain. CDR3 size: 17 residues. Trimming took 1 base from V and 7 from J, leaving 23 bases between them. CDR1 is SGHRS and CDR2 is YFSETQ in the germline V gene. CDR3 sequence (DNA): TGCGCCAGCAGCTTGAGTAGTCGTGAAATGGTTATCCGGACCCAGTACTTC. This sequence encodes CASSLSSREMVIRTQYF.